A selection of T cell receptor beta chains follows, all from one sample in a study of beta chain features in type 1 diabetes. Profiling relied on immunoSEQ multiplex PCR, and the TCRdb table lists in-frame clones only, not all of them. The sample lists roughly 240,000 clones, approximately 25% seen once, with more than 0.009% in the top ten. Sequencing was performed on naive CD4+ T cells from blood. Receptor source: a young woman with type 1 diabetes. Both conserved end residues are trimmed from each CDR3.

v_call: TRBV28; cdr3_aa: ASSLSTPKELF
v_call: TRBV2; cdr3_aa: AYHGTVSNYGYT
v_call: TRBV5-6; cdr3_aa: ASSLERDRATNEKLF
v_call: TRBV21-1; cdr3_aa: ASSKAKQGPAGVTDTQY
v_call: TRBV29-1; cdr3_aa: SVESRLRLNTEAF
v_call: TRBV30; cdr3_aa: AWSDLGQGLFGELF
v_call: TRBV7-9; cdr3_aa: ASRRTTSGFYEQY
v_call: TRBV19; cdr3_aa: ASSSTVAETQY
v_call: TRBV7-8; cdr3_aa: ASTLQTSGGTDTQY
v_call: TRBV11-2; cdr3_aa: ASRPGQLEGEQY
v_call: TRBV6-6; cdr3_aa: ASSSSGRLDNEQF
v_call: TRBV7-9; cdr3_aa: ASSLAFVSDYGYT
v_call: TRBV25-1; cdr3_aa: ASRLGSTGELF
v_call: TRBV28; cdr3_aa: ASSLLEGGLISNQPQH
v_call: TRBV30; cdr3_aa: AWSFTEGETQY
v_call: TRBV18; cdr3_aa: ASSPRDRGQYEQY
v_call: TRBV4-2; cdr3_aa: ASSLGQGANTGELF
v_call: TRBV2; cdr3_aa: ASSAPGVSPSGRYNEQF
v_call: TRBV9; cdr3_aa: ASSVGGLQETQY
v_call: TRBV5-1; cdr3_aa: ASSRTGATYEQF
v_call: TRBV10-3; cdr3_aa: AACGGTPAYEQY
v_call: TRBV25-1; cdr3_aa: ASSEGLVGRDTQY
v_call: TRBV5-1; cdr3_aa: ASSPTSGPYNEQF
v_call: TRBV28; cdr3_aa: ASSPRGGPYEQY
v_call: TRBV30; cdr3_aa: AWSVSRGPYGYT
v_call: TRBV9; cdr3_aa: ASSPEGLAGSGQY
v_call: TRBV11-1; cdr3_aa: ASSFAGTGVYNEQF
v_call: TRBV29-1; cdr3_aa: SVEAESDGYT
v_call: TRBV2; cdr3_aa: ASSDEAGTEAF
v_call: TRBV4-2; cdr3_aa: ASSQETSGSPYSYEQY
v_call: TRBV2; cdr3_aa: ASSGDRGRDTEAF
v_call: TRBV5-1; cdr3_aa: ASSRSPDQPQH
v_call: TRBV19; cdr3_aa: ASSFFEDRGIGNEQF
v_call: TRBV11-2; cdr3_aa: ASSLGGGRSQETQY
v_call: TRBV5-1; cdr3_aa: ASGAGGSTDTQY
v_call: TRBV5-1; cdr3_aa: ASSRDKQGTQY
v_call: TRBV28; cdr3_aa: ASRSSGTGQNTEAF
v_call: TRBV5-4; cdr3_aa: ASSRDGGSVAGRVYNEQF
v_call: TRBV13; cdr3_aa: ASSLSRWTSGSNEQF
v_call: TRBV7-2; cdr3_aa: ASSFSRAKNIQY